This entry is about one T cell receptor (beta chain). Its matching antigen is unknown. Time point given: baseline, week 1 (first vaccination visit). Treatment: pre-vaccination baseline after standard-of-care therapy. The germline gives CDR1 LNHNV, CDR2 YYDKDF (reference sequence). The CDR3 contains 14 residues. V was cut by 6 bases and J by 1 base, with 13 bases left in between. The sample belongs to a study of a mutant IDH1 vaccine in newly diagnosed glioma. Whole-study context: Males made up approximately 62% and females about 38% of treated patients, whose mean age was roughly 40 years. Prior therapy was radiotherapy, temozolomide, or both; most received both.

The protocol was immunoSEQ multiplex PCR, while the TCRdb copy is restricted to in-frame clones and leaves out a portion. The table lists tens of thousands of clones, about 89% of them singletons, with more than 8.5% in the top ten. Regarding the study as a whole: Pseudoprogression appeared independent of alterations in top peripheral clonotypes.

The sample was PBMCs, taken from a glioma patient treated with radiotherapy, temozolomide or both. The source of this sequence is a man aged 25-40 years with glioma. The rearrangement links TRBV15 to TRBJ2-7; D not certain. The CDR3 protein is CATSKRTVSYEQYF. DNA of the CDR3: TGTGCCACCAGTAAACGGACGGTATCCTACGAGCAGTACTTC. Variable domain in full (rest from reference TRBV15 and TRBJ2-7): DAMVIQNPRYQVTQFGKPVTLSCSQTLNHNVMYWYQQKSSQAPKLLFHYYDKDFNNEADTPDNFQSRRPNTSFCFLDIRSPGLGDTAMYLCATSKRTVSYEQYFGPGTRLTVT.